Below, 18 T cell receptor beta chains from the same sample are listed, as sequenced in a study of T cells in Graves' hyperthyroidism and ophthalmopathy (dated by TCRdb to 2018 to 2020). Libraries were constructed by multiplex PCR. TCRdb names Illumina HiSeq 2000 as the instrument used. The TCR beta CDR3 regions were amplified from RNA transcripts. For the first round of RT-PCR on the TCR CDR3, the HTBI primer set was used together with the Qiagen OneStep RT-PCR kit. TCRdb reworked the public reads: Q25 trimming with fastp, MiXCR clone assembly, productive beta chains retained. Rows matching on CDR3 protein sequence are summarized as one entry with the most common DNA and genes. Present in this sample are around 55,000 distinct CDR3 sequences, around 48% of which were seen just once. The ten top clones hold about a tenth of the sample. The sample consisted of blood. The receptors here all came from a woman between 50 and 59 years old with Graves' ophthalmopathy.

The rearrangement joins TRBV19 to TRBJ2-2; 13 positions match TRBD2. The germline V gene has CDR1 LNHDA and CDR2 SQIVND (reference sequence). V lost 11 bases, J lost 6 bases, and 6 bases stayed unmatched. There are 14 residues in the CDR3. The CDR3 here is CAAGLAGIPGELFF. The CDR3 DNA sequence: TGTGCCGCGGGACTAGCGGGAATCCCCGGGGAGCTGTTTTTT. The entire variable domain, with the rest obtained from reference TRBV19 and TRBJ2-2, is as follows: DGGITQSPKYLFRKEGQNVTLSCEQNLNHDAMYWYRQDPGQGLRLIYYSQIVNDFQKGDIAEGYSVSREKKESFPLTVTSAQKNPTAFYLCAAGLAGIPGELFFGEGSRLTVL.

This clonotype has at least ten counts. J is TRBJ2-1 and V is TRBV2, with TRBD2 matching 7 bases. Germline CDR1 and CDR2: SNHLY and FYNNEI. Trimming cost V 3 bases and J 7 bases; bases outside gene matches: 9. The CDR3 is 15 amino acids. CDR3 nucleotides: TGTGCCAGCAGTGATGGACTAGGGGTGGTTAATGAGCAGTTCTTC. As protein: CASSDGLGVVNEQFF.

The chain joins TRBV20-1 to TRBJ2-7; D perhaps matches TRBD2 (5 bases). Looked up from germline, CDR1 is DFQATT and CDR2 is SNEGSKA (reference sequence). The germline V and J ends were trimmed by 0 bases and 1 base, with 7 bases remaining between them. CDR3 length: 13 residues. The CDR3 protein is CSAREGSSYEQYF. The CDR3 DNA reads as TGCAGTGCTAGAGAAGGGAGTTCCTACGAGCAGTACTTC.

This chain connects TRBV2 to TRBJ2-7; D is unclear. V was cut by 6 bases and J by 5 bases, with 14 bases left in between. The CDR3 spans 13 residues. CDR1 is SNHLY and CDR2 is FYNNEI in the germline V gene. The CDR3 sequence: CASSGVAYDEQYF. In DNA form, the CDR3 reads TGTGCCAGCAGCGGCGTCGCGTATGACGAGCAGTACTTC.

This clonotype showed up many times. V and J are TRBV24-1 and TRBJ2-7, with 12 positions matching TRBD2. The CDR3 has 21 amino acids. After removal of 9 bases from V and 2 bases from J, the junction contained 25 bases not matched to a gene. CDR1 KGHDR and CDR2 SFDVKD come from the germline V gene. The DNA of the CDR3 is TGTGCCACCCGGGGGACAGGGGCACGAAGCGGGACTAGCGGGTACACCTACGAGCAGTACTTC. Amino acid sequence: CATRGTGARSGTSGYTYEQYF.

A note on this clonotype: Its ends do not fully match the called genes, so a read error is possible. The rearrangement joins TRBV2 to TRBJ1-4; D gene unclear. Germline V gene sequence: CDR1 SNHLY, CDR2 FYNNEI. CDR3 length: 14 residues. In nucleotides, the CDR3 is TGTGCCAGCAGTGTGCGGGTCACAAATGAAAAACTGCTTTTT. This translates into CASSVRVTNEKLLF.

The table lists this clonotype with a few counts. V and J are TRBV7-8 and TRBJ2-7, with 9 positions matching TRBD2. Germline CDR1 SGHVS, CDR2 FQNEAQ. There are 15 residues in the CDR3. Germline trimming cut 6 bases from V and 6 bases from J; bases unmatched to any gene: 12. CDR3 loop: CASRPLAGVLREQYF. The CDR3 region has the DNA TGTGCCAGCAGGCCGTTAGCGGGAGTCCTGCGCGAGCAGTACTTC.

This clonotype was seen many times. The chain has TRBV20-1 and TRBJ2-7; D possibly corresponds to TRBD2 (6 bases). This CDR3 contains 12 residues. Germline V gives CDR1 DFQATT, CDR2 SNEGSKA (reference sequence). Trimming cost V 3 bases and J 6 bases, with 12 bases left between them. CDR3 DNA sequence: TGCAGTGCTAGTAGGAGGGGAGCCGAGCAGTACTTC. Its translation: CSASRRGAEQYF.

This clonotype was recorded only once. The chain carries TRBV7-6 and TRBJ2-5, with 9 bases that match TRBD2. The length of the CDR3 is 18 residues. The germline gives CDR1 SGHVS, CDR2 FNYEAQ. With V trimmed by 6 bases and J by 7 bases, 21 bases remained unmatched. CDR3 nucleotide sequence: TGTGCCAGCAGTTGCTCCAATCTCCCGGCGTTGACTAGCGGGACCCAGTACTTC. This translates into CASSCSNLPALTSGTQYF.

This sequence joins TRBV7-8 and TRBJ1-5; the match to TRBD1 covers 11 bases. Looked up from germline, CDR1 is SGHVS and CDR2 is FQNEAQ. J was trimmed by 0 bases and V by 2 bases; bases with no gene match: 3. The CDR3 has 17 amino acids. CDR3 sequence (DNA): TGTGCCAGCAGCTTAAGAGGGACAGGGGGTAGCAATCAGCCCCAGCATTTT. Encoded protein: CASSLRGTGGSNQPQHF.

A remark on this clonotype: A read error is likely, as this CDR3 ends without the conserved phenylalanine or tryptophan. It is unclear where the CDR3 begins or ends on the DNA, so no DNA is shown, and the CDR3 is as TCRdb lists it. This chain uses TRBV10-1 with TRBJ1-1. The CDR3 has 13 residues if both end residues are counted. The V gene's germline CDR1 is WNHNN and CDR2 SYGVQD (reference sequence). The CDR3 region is CASSLDSNTEAFI.

Ten or more counts support this clonotype. One end of the junction fails to match germline, which may point to a read error. The chain links TRBV12-3 or TRBV12-4 to TRBJ2-1, with D possibly being TRBD1 (5 bases). The CDR3 has 13 amino acids. The CDR3, as DNA: TGTGCCAGCTGTTTAGACAGCTACAATGAGCAGTTCTTC. Translating it yields CASCLDSYNEQFF.

The chain uses TRBV7-2 and TRBJ2-7; a possible D gene is TRBD2 (5 bases). Germline CDR1 SGHTA, CDR2 FQGNSA. V was pared by 4 bases and J by 3 bases, with 10 bases between. This CDR3 has 13 amino acids. CDR3 protein: CASSSEAVYEQYF. As DNA, the CDR3 is TGTGCCAGCAGCTCGGAGGCAGTCTACGAGCAGTACTTC.

This clonotype is classed as medium-sized (0.01 to 0.1%). This sequence joins TRBV29-1 and TRBJ1-2; weak D call: TRBD1 (5 bases). Germline V gene data show CDR1 as SQVTM and CDR2 as ANQGSEA. This CDR3 has 13 residues. V was clipped by 4 bases and J by 7 bases, with 16 bases between them. The chain's CDR3 is CSVVPGGGGGYTF. CDR3 nucleotide sequence: TGCAGCGTTGTCCCTGGGGGAGGCGGTGGCTACACCTTC.

V is TRBV10-3 and J is TRBJ2-5; 15 positions match TRBD2. The CDR3 covers 16 residues. Germline V lookup: CDR1 ENHRY, CDR2 SYGVKD. Losses at the gene ends were 0 bases for V and 4 bases for J; bases not matched to a gene: 0. CDR3 in amino acids: CAISESGLAGGETQYF. For the CDR3, the DNA is TGTGCCATCAGTGAGTCGGGACTAGCGGGGGGAGAGACCCAGTACTTC.

In the case of this clonotype: The junction does not match germline at one end; this may be a read error. The chain's CDR3 is CAGSRQGALLWTDTQYF. CDR3 DNA sequence: TGTGCCGGCAGTCGACAGGGGGCGCTTTTGTGGACAGATACACAGTATTTT. This chain links TRBV2 with TRBJ2-3; 10 bases are a match to TRBD1. The CDR3 covers 17 residues. The germline V gene has CDR1 SNHLY and CDR2 FYNNEI.

This chain connects TRBV28 to TRBJ2-7; 8 nucleotides line up with TRBD1. V was pared by 6 bases and J by 5 bases, with 9 bases of the junction left unmatched. The germline gives CDR1 MDHEN, CDR2 SYDVKM. The CDR3 consists of 14 residues. DNA of the CDR3: TGTGCCAGCAGGCAAGGACAGGGTCGGAACGAGCAGTACTTC. As protein: CASRQGQGRNEQYF.

This clonotype appeared a single time. This rearrangement joins TRBV29-1 to TRBJ2-7, with D perhaps TRBD2 (5 bases). The V gene lost 7 bases and the J gene lost 3 bases, with 19 bases spanning the gap. The length of the CDR3 is 14 residues. Per germline, CDR1 SQVTM and CDR2 ANQGSEA. In nucleotides, the CDR3 is TGCAGCGCGGAAGGCCGGGGTTCCTACTACGAGCAGTACTTC. Protein sequence: CSAEGRGSYYEQYF.